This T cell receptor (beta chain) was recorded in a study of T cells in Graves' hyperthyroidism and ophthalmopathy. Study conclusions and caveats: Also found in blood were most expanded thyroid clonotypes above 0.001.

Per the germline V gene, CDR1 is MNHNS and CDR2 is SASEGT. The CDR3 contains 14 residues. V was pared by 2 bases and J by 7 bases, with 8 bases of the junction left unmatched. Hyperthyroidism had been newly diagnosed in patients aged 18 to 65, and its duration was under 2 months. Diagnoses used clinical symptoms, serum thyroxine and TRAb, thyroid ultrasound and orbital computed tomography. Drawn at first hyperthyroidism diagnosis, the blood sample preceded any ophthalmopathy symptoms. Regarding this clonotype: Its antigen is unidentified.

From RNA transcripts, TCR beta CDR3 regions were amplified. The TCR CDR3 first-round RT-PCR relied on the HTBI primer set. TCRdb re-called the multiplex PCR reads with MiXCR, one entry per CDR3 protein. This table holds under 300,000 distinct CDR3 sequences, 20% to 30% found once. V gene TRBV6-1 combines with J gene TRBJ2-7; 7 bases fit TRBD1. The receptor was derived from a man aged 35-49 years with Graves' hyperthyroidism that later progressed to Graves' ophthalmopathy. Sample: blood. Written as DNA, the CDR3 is TGTGCCAGCAGTGAAACAGGGGCCCCCGGGGAGCAGTACTTC. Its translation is CASSETGAPGEQYF.